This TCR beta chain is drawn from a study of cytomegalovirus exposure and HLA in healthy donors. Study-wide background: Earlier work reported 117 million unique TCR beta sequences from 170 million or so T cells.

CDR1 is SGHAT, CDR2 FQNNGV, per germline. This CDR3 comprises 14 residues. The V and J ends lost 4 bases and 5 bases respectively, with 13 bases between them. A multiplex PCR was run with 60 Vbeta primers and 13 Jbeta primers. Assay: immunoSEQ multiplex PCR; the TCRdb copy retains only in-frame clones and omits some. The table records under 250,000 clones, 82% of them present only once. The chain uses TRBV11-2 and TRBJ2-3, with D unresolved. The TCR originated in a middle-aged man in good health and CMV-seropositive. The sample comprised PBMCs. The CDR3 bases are TGTGCCAGCAGCTCATCGGCGGCCGTAGATACGCAGTATTTT. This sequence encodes CASSSSAAVDTQYF.